Listed below are T cell receptor beta chains from one sample, sequenced in a study of blood T cell repertoires in COVID-19. Only in-frame clones appear in the TCRdb table, and some are missing; sequencing was by immunoSEQ multiplex PCR. The top ten hold 2% to 3% of the sample, which has about 250,000 clones, around 87% seen once. The sequenced sample consisted of PBMCs or T cells enriched from blood (not recorded which). The receptors here all came from a woman between 18 and 29 years old who had recovered from COVID-19. Each CDR3 is given without its conserved first and last residue.

J | V | CDR3
TRBJ1-1 | TRBV7-9 | ASSSDIRFFGAF
TRBJ1-2 | TRBV29-1 | SVQGGDYGYT
TRBJ1-1 | TRBV2 | ASSMTDGTEAF
TRBJ1-5 | TRBV2 | ASTEDRRSNQPQH
TRBJ1-2 | TRBV2 | ASSVKAGTGLGYT
TRBJ1-1 | TRBV25-1 | ASSEFYQGEAF
TRBJ1-6 | TRBV6-6 | ASSYIDRGNSPLH
TRBJ1-1 | TRBV20-1 | SASMGGVDAF
TRBJ2-4 | TRBV6-5 | ASSPQGAKNIQY
TRBJ1-1 | TRBV5-1 | ASSPLNDYTEAF
TRBJ2-2 | TRBV5-4 | ASSFGGNLNTGELF
TRBJ1-1 | TRBV9 | ASSVAAEGTTAAF
TRBJ2-3 | TRBV5-6 | ASSLGTSGGRADTQY